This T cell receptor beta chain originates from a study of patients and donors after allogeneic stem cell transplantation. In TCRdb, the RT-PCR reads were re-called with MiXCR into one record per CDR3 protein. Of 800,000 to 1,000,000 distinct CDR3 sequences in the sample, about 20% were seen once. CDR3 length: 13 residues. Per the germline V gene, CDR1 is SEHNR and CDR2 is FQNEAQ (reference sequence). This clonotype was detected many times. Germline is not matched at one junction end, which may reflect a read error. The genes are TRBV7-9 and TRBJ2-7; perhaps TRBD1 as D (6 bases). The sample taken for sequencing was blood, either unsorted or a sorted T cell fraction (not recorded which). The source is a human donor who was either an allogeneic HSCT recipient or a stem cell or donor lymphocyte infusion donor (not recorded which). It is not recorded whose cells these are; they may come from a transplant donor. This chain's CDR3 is CASSLQGGYEQYF. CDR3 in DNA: TGCGCCAGCAGCTTACAGGGTGGCTACGAGCAGTACTTC.